The 16 T cell receptor beta chains reported below all come from one sample, sequenced in a study of memory CD4+ T cells and cytomegalovirus serostatus. The sort gate was single viable CD3+CD4+CD8-CD45RO+ cells for memory CD4+ T cells. TCRdb keeps only in-frame clones here, not all; method: immunoSEQ multiplex PCR. The table shows over 60,000 clones, with approximately 78% occurring only once. Sequenced sample: memory CD4+ T cells from blood. Source of these receptors: an adult in good health and CMV-seronegative.

This chain uses TRBV15 with TRBJ1-4, with D unresolved. The CDR3 sequence is 15 residues long. Germline loops: CDR1 LNHNV, CDR2 YYDKDF (reference sequence). The V gene lost 0 bases and the J gene lost 6 bases, with 11 bases spanning the gap. DNA for the CDR3: TGTGCCACCAGCAGAGATTTGGAGGCGTATGAAAAACTGTTTTTT. It yields the protein CATSRDLEAYEKLFF. The full variable domain, completed using reference TRBV15 and TRBJ1-4, is DAMVIQNPRYQVTQFGKPVTLSCSQTLNHNVMYWYQQKSSQAPKLLFHYYDKDFNNEADTPDNFQSRRPNTSFCFLDIRSPGLGDTAMYLCATSRDLEAYEKLFFGSGTQLSVL.

V and J are TRBV5-6 and TRBJ2-4; D not resolved. Germline V gives CDR1 SGHDT, CDR2 YYEEEE. Trimming stripped 3 bases from V and 6 bases from J, with 13 bases between. This CDR3 contains 14 residues. This CDR3 reads CASSSSRVANIQYF. CDR3 nucleotide sequence: TGTGCCAGCAGCTCCTCTAGGGTCGCAAACATTCAGTACTTC.

This clone was counted only a few times. Within the sample, other DNA sequences also encode this same CDR3. The genes are TRBV29-1 and TRBJ2-5; 12 bases map to TRBD2. V trimming: 5 bases; J trimming: 5 bases; junction bases outside the gene matches: 12. CDR1 SQVTM and CDR2 ANQGSEA come from the germline V gene. CDR3 length: 16 residues. The CDR3: CSVTWTSGAGTETQYF. The CDR3 bases are TGCAGCGTTACATGGACTAGCGGGGCAGGTACGGAGACCCAGTACTTC.

This clone was recorded once. V and J are TRBV4-1 and TRBJ1-4; D is ambiguous. The CDR3 extends over 14 amino acids. V was trimmed by 1 base and J by 5 bases, leaving 8 bases between them. Germline V gene sequence: CDR1 MGHRA, CDR2 YSYEKL. DNA of the CDR3: TGCGCCAGCAGCCAAGGCAGCTACAATGAAAAACTGTTTTTT. This sequence encodes CASSQGSYNEKLFF.

The V gene is TRBV19, the J gene TRBJ2-2, with 9 bases lining up with TRBD2. V lost 7 bases, J lost 6 bases, and 6 bases stayed unmatched. This CDR3 comprises 14 residues. Looked up from germline, CDR1 is LNHDA and CDR2 is SQIVND (reference sequence). CDR3 protein: CASMAGGVAGELFF. The CDR3, as DNA: TGTGCCAGTATGGCGGGGGGGGTAGCCGGGGAGCTGTTTTTT.

The rearrangement uses TRBV19 and TRBJ1-2; no clear D. The ends were cut back, 7 bases at V and 3 bases at J, with 9 bases in the middle. Germline V gene data show CDR1 as LNHDA and CDR2 as SQIVND (reference sequence). CDR3 length: 12 residues. The CDR3 nucleotides read TGTGCCAGTAAGGTGGGGTACTATGGCTACACCTTC. Translation gives CASKVGYYGYTF.

This clone appeared once. The V call is TRBV2, the J call TRBJ2-4, with a weak D call TRBD2 (5 bases). Germline CDR1 is SNHLY and CDR2 is FYNNEI. CDR3 length: 15 residues. V shed 6 bases and J shed 0 bases, with 12 bases lying between them. The CDR3 DNA is TGTGCCAGCAGCGGGGTTGGTGGAGCCAAAAACATTCAGTACTTC. Amino acids: CASSGVGGAKNIQYF.

The J gene is TRBJ2-3, the V gene TRBV2; 12 bases agree with TRBD2. The junction had 7 bases not matched to a gene; V was cut back by 6 bases and J by 6 bases. The CDR3 has 15 residues. Germline values: CDR1 SNHLY, CDR2 FYNNEI. CDR3 DNA: TGTGCCAGCAGGAAGACTAGCGGGAGTGGGGATACGCAGTATTTT. Its protein product is CASRKTSGSGDTQYF.

V and J are TRBV18 and TRBJ2-1; no reliable D call. This CDR3 has 14 residues. Germline CDR1 and CDR2: KGHSH and LQKENI. V was cut by 2 bases and J by 8 bases, with 13 bases left in between. This CDR3 is CASSPRLEADEQFF. CDR3 DNA sequence: TGTGCCAGCTCACCAAGGCTAGAAGCCGATGAGCAGTTCTTC. Full variable domain (outside the CDR3, taken from reference TRBV18 and TRBJ2-1): NAGVMQNPRHLVRRRGQEARLRCSPMKGHSHVYWYRQLPEEGLKFMVYLQKENIIDESGMPKERFSAEFPKEGPSILRIQQVVRGDSAAYFCASSPRLEADEQFFGPGTRLTVL.

This chain connects TRBV18 to TRBJ2-5; D possibly uses TRBD1 or TRBD2 (5 bases each). The germline V gene encodes CDR1 KGHSH and CDR2 LQKENI. The CDR3 length is 14 residues. V was pared by 3 bases and J by 2 bases, with 10 bases between. CDR3 residues: CASSPGTDQETQYF. CDR3 sequence (DNA): TGTGCCAGCTCACCTGGGACGGATCAAGAGACCCAGTACTTC.

This sequence joins TRBV5-1 and TRBJ2-3; D may match TRBD1 or TRBD2 (6 bases each). The CDR3 is 14 residues long. The germline V gene has CDR1 SGHRS and CDR2 YFSETQ. Trimming took off 7 bases at V and 4 bases at J, with 16 bases between the two ends. CDR3 amino acids: CASGGPSAPDTQYF. Here the CDR3 DNA reads TGCGCCAGCGGGGGGCCCTCCGCGCCAGATACGCAGTATTTT.

The chain uses TRBV5-1 and TRBJ1-1; D is possibly TRBD1 (6 bases). CDR1 SGHRS and CDR2 YFSETQ come from the germline V gene. The ends were cut back, 2 bases at V and 4 bases at J, with 12 bases in the middle. CDR3 length equals 14 residues. This chain's CDR3 is CASSLTPGATEAFF. The CDR3 DNA follows: TGCGCCAGCAGCTTAACACCAGGGGCCACTGAAGCTTTCTTT.

J is TRBJ1-4 and V is TRBV2; perhaps TRBD1 as D (5 bases). This CDR3 is built from 14 residues. Germline CDR1 is SNHLY and CDR2 is FYNNEI. The V end was cut by 6 bases, the J end by 3 bases, with 11 bases between. The CDR3 bases are TGTGCCAGCAGGATTGACAGATCTAATGAAAAACTGTTTTTT. It encodes CASRIDRSNEKLFF.

The chain carries TRBV5-4 and TRBJ2-3; no clear D gene. Germline V gene data show CDR1 as SGHNT and CDR2 as YYREEE (reference sequence). V lost 3 bases, J lost 2 bases, and 7 bases lay in between. CDR3 length: 13 amino acids. The chain's CDR3 is CASSSQNTDTQYF. DNA for the CDR3: TGTGCCAGCAGCTCGCAGAACACAGATACGCAGTATTTT.

This chain joins TRBV6-6 and TRBJ2-1; 8 positions agree with TRBD2. This CDR3 contains 13 residues. CDR1 MNHNY and CDR2 SVGAGI come from the germline V gene (reference sequence). Losses at the gene ends were 5 bases for V and 10 bases for J; bases not matched to a gene: 7. The CDR3 DNA sequence: TGTGCCAGCAGTAGAGCGGGAGTACGGGAGCAGTTCTTC. It encodes CASSRAGVREQFF.

V gene TRBV5-4 combines with J gene TRBJ2-2, with 9 nucleotides matching TRBD2. There are 17 residues in the CDR3. Germline lookup yields CDR1 SGHNT and CDR2 YYREEE (reference sequence). With 6 bases clipped from V and 7 bases from J, the junction kept 16 bases outside the gene matches. The CDR3 loop is CASTPAVAGVVSGELFF. Written as DNA, the CDR3 is TGTGCCAGCACCCCAGCGGTAGCGGGAGTAGTAAGCGGGGAGCTGTTTTTT.